These 28 T cell receptor beta chains came from one sample sequenced in a study of T cell changes during pregnancy in multiple sclerosis. This table comes from immunoSEQ multiplex PCR, and its TCRdb copy is limited to in-frame clones, with some not included. The table includes over 60,000 clones, around nine tenths detected once. Sequenced here: CD4+ T cells from peripheral blood mononuclear cells, sampled in the third trimester of pregnancy. The receptors derive from a female donor in good health, enrolled as a control in a pregnancy study.

The V and J genes are TRBV9 and TRBJ1-2; 7 bases are a match to TRBD1. J lost 3 bases, V lost 0 bases, and 5 bases had no gene match. CDR3 length equals 15 residues. Germline CDR1 and CDR2: SGDLS and YYNGEE. The chain's CDR3 is CASSVGRDSYYGYTF. CDR3 bases: TGTGCCAGCAGCGTAGGAAGGGACAGCTACTATGGCTACACCTTC.

This clone appeared a single time. The V call is TRBV30, the J call TRBJ2-6; 12 bases are a match to TRBD1. Germline V gene data show CDR1 as GTSNPN and CDR2 as SVGIG (reference sequence). The CDR3 spans 19 residues. V lost 1 base, J lost 0 bases, and 7 bases stayed unmatched. The CDR3: CAWSGDRGLRLSGANVLTF. In DNA, the CDR3 is TGTGCCTGGAGTGGGGACAGGGGGCTGCGCCTCTCTGGGGCCAACGTCCTGACTTTC.

V usage is TRBV5-1 and J usage is TRBJ2-3; 10 nucleotides align to TRBD2. The CDR3 is made up of 16 amino acids. Per germline, CDR1 SGHRS and CDR2 YFSETQ. With V trimmed by 0 bases and J by 2 bases, 3 bases remained unmatched. The CDR3 nucleotides are TGCGCCAGCAGCTTGGCAGCGGGGGGGCCCACAGATACGCAGTATTTT. Translated: CASSLAAGGPTDTQYF.

J is TRBJ2-6 and V is TRBV9; 9 bases line up with TRBD1. Germline V gives CDR1 SGDLS, CDR2 YYNGEE. V shed 4 bases, J shed 2 bases, and the junction held 4 bases outside the gene matches. The CDR3 is 16 amino acids. The DNA of the CDR3 is TGTGCCAGCAGCCCCACAGGGGGCGCTGGGGCCAACGTCCTGACTTTC. As protein: CASSPTGGAGANVLTF.

The chain combines TRBV5-1 with TRBJ1-2, with TRBD1 matching 7 bases. This CDR3 spans 14 amino acids. Trimming cost V 3 bases and J 8 bases; bases outside gene matches: 10. Germline-derived CDR1 and CDR2 are SGHRS and YFSETQ. The CDR3 loop is CASSSSDRVRGYTF. Here the CDR3 DNA reads TGCGCCAGCAGCTCATCTGACAGGGTTCGCGGCTACACCTTC.

V is TRBV30 and J is TRBJ2-1; 10 positions match TRBD2. This CDR3 has 13 residues. V shed 5 bases, J shed 6 bases, and the junction held 4 bases outside the gene matches. Per germline, CDR1 GTSNPN and CDR2 SVGIG (reference sequence). The DNA for the CDR3 is TGTGCCTGGCGAAGCGGGGGGGTCAATGAGCAGTTCTTC. Amino acid sequence: CAWRSGGVNEQFF.

V is TRBV2 and J is TRBJ2-7, with 7 bases matching TRBD2. The length of the CDR3 is 11 residues. Germline V gene lookup returns CDR1 SNHLY and CDR2 FYNNEI. The ends lost 8 bases at V and 5 bases at J; junction bases unmatched: 3. CDR3 loop: CASGRGDEQYF. CDR3 DNA sequence: TGTGCCAGCGGCCGGGGGGACGAGCAGTACTTC. The variable domain in full, with the rest retrieved from reference TRBV2 and TRBJ2-7, is EPEVTQTPSHQVTQMGQEVILRCVPISNHLYFYWYRQILGQKVEFLVSFYNNEISEKSEIFDDQFSVERPDGSNFTLKIRSTKLEDSAMYFCASGRGDEQYFGPGTRLTVT.

The V gene is TRBV6-5, the J gene TRBJ2-2; no definite D call. V shed 2 bases and J shed 6 bases, with 4 bases lying between them. The length of the CDR3 is 12 residues. Germline CDR1 and CDR2: MNHEY and SVGAGI. The CDR3 protein is CASSYLPGELFF. DNA for the CDR3: TGTGCCAGCAGTTACCTCCCCGGGGAGCTGTTTTTT.

This rearrangement joins TRBV7-2 to TRBJ2-7, with 11 bases identical to TRBD2. The CDR3 runs 15 residues. The V segment lost 1 base and the J segment 7 bases; nucleotides outside the gene matches: 6. Germline V gene sequence: CDR1 SGHTA, CDR2 FQGNSA. CDR3 loop: CASSLVSLAGGEQYF. The CDR3 DNA sequence: TGTGCCAGCAGCTTAGTGTCCCTAGCGGGGGGAGAGCAGTACTTC.

The table lists this clone with a count of one. V is TRBV4-2 and J is TRBJ1-5, with D possibly TRBD1 on 5 matching bases. There are 16 residues in the CDR3. The ends were cut back, 1 base at V and 4 bases at J, with 14 bases in the middle. Germline CDR1 and CDR2: LGHNA and YNFKEQ. CDR3 amino acids: CASSQGATDGNQPQHF. Written as DNA, the CDR3 is TGTGCCAGCAGCCAAGGGGCGACAGATGGGAATCAGCCCCAGCATTTT.

The CDR3 nucleotides read TGTGCCAGCAGCTACACACAGGGGTCGAGCAATGAGCAGTTCTTC. This encodes CASSYTQGSSNEQFF. The chain combines TRBV7-2 with TRBJ2-1, with 7 bases identical to TRBD1. In germline, CDR1 is SGHTA, CDR2 FQGNSA. Trimming took 4 bases from V and 6 from J; bases not matched to a gene: 9. The CDR3 sequence is 15 residues long. The full variable domain, completed using reference TRBV7-2 and TRBJ2-1, is GAGVSQSPSNKVTEKGKDVELRCDPISGHTALYWYRQSLGQGLEFLIYFQGNSAPDKSGLPSDRFSAERTGGSVSTLTIQRTQQEDSAVYLCASSYTQGSSNEQFFGPGTRLTVL.

This rearrangement joins TRBV11-1 to TRBJ2-3, with D possibly TRBD1 on 5 matching bases. Germline V gene data show CDR1 as SGHAT and CDR2 as FQDESV (reference sequence). This CDR3 region has 13 residues. Trimming cost V 8 bases and J 2 bases, with 11 bases left between them. CDR3 bases: TGTGCCAGCCGACAGACCCACACAGATACGCAGTATTTT. Its translation: CASRQTHTDTQYF.

V gene TRBV25-1 combines with J gene TRBJ2-5; 8 bases match TRBD1. Germline trimming cut 5 bases from V and 2 bases from J; bases unmatched to any gene: 4. The CDR3 runs 14 residues. Germline V CDR1 and CDR2: MGHDK, SYGVNS. The CDR3 here is CASSHHRGQETQYF. In nucleotides, the CDR3 is TGTGCCAGCAGTCACCACAGGGGGCAAGAGACCCAGTACTTC.

J is TRBJ1-3 and V is TRBV7-2, with 7 bases matching TRBD1. CDR1 is SGHTA, CDR2 FQGNSA, per germline. The CDR3 has 17 amino acids. Unmatched junction bases numbered 11, after V lost 5 bases and J lost 1 base. The CDR3 nucleotides read TGTGCCAGCAGCCTTAGGGGGCGGGCAACTTCTGGAAACACCATATATTTT. Protein product: CASSLRGRATSGNTIYF.

The chain employs TRBV5-1 and TRBJ2-1; 9 positions match TRBD2. Germline V lookup: CDR1 SGHRS, CDR2 YFSETQ. V dropped 3 bases and J dropped 9; count of bases not matched to a gene: 13. The CDR3 spans 16 residues. This CDR3 reads CASSSRGGGALREQFF. The CDR3 bases are TGCGCCAGCAGCTCCCGGGGCGGGGGGGCCCTACGTGAGCAGTTCTTC.

The chain has TRBV30 and TRBJ1-2; 7 nucleotides match TRBD1. The germline CDR1 and CDR2 sequences are GTSNPN and SVGIG (reference sequence). V dropped 0 bases and J dropped 10; count of bases not matched to a gene: 14. CDR3 length: 15 amino acids. Written as DNA, the CDR3 is TGTGCCTGGAGTGTCGTTACGATCGGGACAGCCTCCTACACCTTC. This sequence encodes CAWSVVTIGTASYTF.

The chain uses TRBV5-1 and TRBJ2-5; 8 bases agree with TRBD2. The CDR3 is 16 amino acids. V was pared by 0 bases and J by 3 bases, with 7 bases of the junction left unmatched. The V gene's germline CDR1 is SGHRS and CDR2 YFSETQ. As DNA, the CDR3 is TGCGCCAGCAGCTTGGATCGGGGGGGGTCGGAAGAGACCCAGTACTTC. Translating it yields CASSLDRGGSEETQYF.

The J gene is TRBJ2-1, the V gene TRBV15, with a tentative D call TRBD2 (5 bases). Trimming cost V 0 bases and J 8 bases, with 14 bases left between them. The CDR3 has 15 amino acids. Germline V gene sequence: CDR1 LNHNV, CDR2 YYDKDF (reference sequence). The DNA for the CDR3 is TGTGCCACCAGCAGAGAGGATCGGGGATTCGATGAGCAGTTCTTC. Its translation: CATSREDRGFDEQFF.

This chain links TRBV4-1 with TRBJ2-1, with 12 nucleotides matching TRBD2. The CDR3 is 15 amino acids. The germline V gene has CDR1 MGHRA and CDR2 YSYEKL. The ends lost 4 bases at V and 10 bases at J; junction bases unmatched: 8. CDR3 residues: CASSPRLAGEGEQFF. The CDR3 region has the DNA TGCGCCAGCAGCCCACGACTAGCGGGGGAGGGCGAGCAGTTCTTC.

The V and J genes are TRBV7-2 and TRBJ2-7; no definite D call. Per germline, CDR1 SGHTA and CDR2 FQGNSA. This CDR3 contains 13 residues. The V end was cut by 3 bases, the J end by 6 bases, with 12 bases between. The CDR3 bases are TGTGCCAGCAGCTTCGAGGCGTCCCGCGAGCAGTACTTC. Its protein product is CASSFEASREQYF.

On this clone itself: The identical CDR3 is also encoded by other nucleotide sequences in the sample. The chain carries TRBV30 and TRBJ1-2; the match to TRBD1 covers 8 bases. Looked up from germline, CDR1 is GTSNPN and CDR2 is SVGIG (reference sequence). The V segment lost 1 base and the J segment 5 bases; nucleotides outside the gene matches: 0. The CDR3 runs to 12 residues. CDR3: CAWSGQGYGYTF. Written as DNA, the CDR3 is TGTGCCTGGAGTGGACAGGGGTATGGCTACACCTTC.

V is TRBV30 and J is TRBJ2-3; 8 bases fit TRBD2. V lost 4 bases to trimming and J lost 7 bases; unmatched junction nucleotides: 7. The CDR3 totals 13 residues. CDR1 and CDR2 from the germline V gene are GTSNPN and SVGIG (reference sequence). The CDR3 DNA sequence: TGTGCCTGGAAGCTGACTAGCGTACATACGCAGTATTTT. Its protein product is CAWKLTSVHTQYF. The full variable domain, with the rest looked up from reference TRBV30 and TRBJ2-3, is SQTIHQWPATLVQPVGSPLSLECTVEGTSNPNLYWYRQAAGRGLQLLFYSVGIGQISSEVPQNLSASRPQDRQFILSSKKLLLSDSGFYLCAWKLTSVHTQYFGPGTRLTVL.

V is TRBV5-1 and J is TRBJ2-7; 8 bases map to TRBD1. V shed 2 bases and J 3 bases; nucleotides not matched to a gene: 7. Germline lookup yields CDR1 SGHRS and CDR2 YFSETQ. The CDR3 is 15 amino acids. In nucleotides, the CDR3 is TGCGCCAGCAGCTTATTGGGACAGGAGATCTACGAGCAGTACTTC. This codes for CASSLLGQEIYEQYF.

J is TRBJ2-7 and V is TRBV29-1; TRBD2 agrees at 9 bases. This CDR3 has 13 residues. V lost 3 bases, J lost 6 bases, and 6 bases stayed unmatched. Germline CDR1 reads SQVTM; CDR2 reads ANQGSEA. The CDR3 DNA reads as TGCAGCGTTGACTCTAGCGGGGTTGGCGAGCAGTACTTC. Protein sequence: CSVDSSGVGEQYF.

V usage is TRBV19 and J usage is TRBJ2-7; 7 bases are shared with TRBD1. The CDR3 loop spans 14 amino acids. The trim removed 5 bases at V and 5 bases at J, leaving 9 bases unmatched. Germline assignment: CDR1 LNHDA and CDR2 SQIVND (reference sequence). CDR3 bases: TGTGCCAGTAGTGTACCGGGACAGCTCAACGAGCAGTACTTC. This encodes CASSVPGQLNEQYF.

The rearrangement joins TRBV7-2 to TRBJ2-1; perhaps TRBD1 as D (5 bases). Germline CDR1 and CDR2: SGHTA and FQGNSA. The CDR3 is made up of 15 amino acids. Trimming stripped 5 bases from V and 0 bases from J, with 11 bases between. In nucleotides, the CDR3 is TGTGCCAGCAGCGTAAGGGGTTTCTCCTACAATGAGCAGTTCTTC. Its translation: CASSVRGFSYNEQFF.

The rearrangement joins TRBV2 to TRBJ1-5; D might be TRBD1 (6 bases). Per the germline V gene, CDR1 is SNHLY and CDR2 is FYNNEI. The V gene lost 4 bases and the J gene lost 0 bases, with 16 bases spanning the gap. The CDR3 runs to 17 residues. Written as DNA, the CDR3 is TGTGCCAGCAGTGTTTCTTTAGGACAGAGTAGCAATCAGCCCCAGCATTTT. It codes for CASSVSLGQSSNQPQHF.

The chain has TRBV7-2 and TRBJ1-6; no definite D call. The CDR3 consists of 15 residues. Per the germline V gene, CDR1 is SGHTA and CDR2 is FQGNSA. V was clipped by 6 bases and J by 0 bases, with 9 bases between them. This CDR3 reads CASSSFSSYNSPLHF. CDR3 DNA: TGTGCCAGCAGTTCGTTTAGCTCCTATAATTCACCCCTCCACTTT.